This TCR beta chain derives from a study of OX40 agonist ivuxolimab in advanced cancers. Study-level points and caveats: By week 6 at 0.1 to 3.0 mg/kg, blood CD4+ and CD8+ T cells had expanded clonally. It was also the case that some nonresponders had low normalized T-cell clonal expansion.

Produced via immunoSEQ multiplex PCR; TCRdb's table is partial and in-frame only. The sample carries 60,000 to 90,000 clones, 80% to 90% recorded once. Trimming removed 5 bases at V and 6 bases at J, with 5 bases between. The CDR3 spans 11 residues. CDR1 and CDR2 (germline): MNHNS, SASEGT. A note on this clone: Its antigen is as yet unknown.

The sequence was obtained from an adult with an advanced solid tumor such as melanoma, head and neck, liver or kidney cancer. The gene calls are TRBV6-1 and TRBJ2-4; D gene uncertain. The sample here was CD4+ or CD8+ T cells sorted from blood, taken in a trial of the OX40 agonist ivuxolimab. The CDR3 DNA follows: TGTGCCAGCAGTTACGGAAACATTCAGTACTTC. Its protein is CASSYGNIQYF.